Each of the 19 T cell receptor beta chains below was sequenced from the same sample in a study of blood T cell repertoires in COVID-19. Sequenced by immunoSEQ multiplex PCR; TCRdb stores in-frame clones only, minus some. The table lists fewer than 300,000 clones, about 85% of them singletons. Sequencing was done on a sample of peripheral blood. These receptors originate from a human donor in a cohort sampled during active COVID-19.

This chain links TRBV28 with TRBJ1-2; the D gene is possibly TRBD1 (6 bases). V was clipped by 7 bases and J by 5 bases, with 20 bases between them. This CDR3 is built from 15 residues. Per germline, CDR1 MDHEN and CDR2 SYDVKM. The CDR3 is CASNAGGAVNYGYTF. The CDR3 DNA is TGTGCCAGCAACGCGGGGGGGGCAGTGAATTATGGCTACACCTTC.

CDR3 protein: CASSLGETAEAFF. The CDR3 coding sequence is TGTGCCAGCAGCTTAGGAGAGACAGCTGAAGCTTTCTTT. This chain uses TRBV7-9 with TRBJ1-1, with TRBD1 as a possible D gene (5 bases). In germline, CDR1 is SEHNR, CDR2 FQNEAQ (reference sequence). V lost 1 base to trimming and J lost 6 bases, with 9 bases between them. The length of the CDR3 is 13 residues. The full variable domain, in which reference TRBV7-9 and TRBJ1-1 provide the parts outside the CDR3, is DTGVSQNPRHKITKRGQNVTFRCDPISEHNRLYWYRQTLGQGPEFLTYFQNEAQLEKSRLLSDRFSAERPKGSFSTLEIQRTEQGDSAMYLCASSLGETAEAFFGQGTRLTVV.

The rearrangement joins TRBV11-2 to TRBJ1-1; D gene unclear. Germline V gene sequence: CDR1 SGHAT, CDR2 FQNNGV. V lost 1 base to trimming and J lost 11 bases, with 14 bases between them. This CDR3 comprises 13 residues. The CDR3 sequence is CASSLARFPWAFF. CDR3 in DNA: TGTGCCAGCAGCTTAGCCCGGTTTCCATGGGCTTTCTTT.

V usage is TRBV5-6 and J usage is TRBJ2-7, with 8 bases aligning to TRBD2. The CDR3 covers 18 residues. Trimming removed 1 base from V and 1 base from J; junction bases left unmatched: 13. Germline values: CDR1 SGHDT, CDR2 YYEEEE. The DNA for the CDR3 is TGTGCCAGCAGCTTGTTTGCCAGCGGGAGCATTGGGTCCTACGAGCAGTACTTC. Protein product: CASSLFASGSIGSYEQYF.

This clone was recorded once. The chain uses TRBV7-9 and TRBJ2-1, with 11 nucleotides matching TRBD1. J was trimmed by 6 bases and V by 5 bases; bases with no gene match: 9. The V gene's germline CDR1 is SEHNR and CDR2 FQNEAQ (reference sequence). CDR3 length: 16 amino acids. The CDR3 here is CASSPGTGGSFNEQFF. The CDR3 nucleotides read TGTGCCAGCAGCCCCGGGACAGGGGGGAGTTTCAATGAGCAGTTCTTC.

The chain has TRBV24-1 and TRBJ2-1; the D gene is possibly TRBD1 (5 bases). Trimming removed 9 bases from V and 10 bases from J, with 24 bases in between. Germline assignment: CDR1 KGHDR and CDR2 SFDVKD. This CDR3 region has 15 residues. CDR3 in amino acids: CATGLQAGPSGEQFF. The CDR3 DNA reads TGTGCCACCGGCCTACAGGCAGGGCCCTCGGGCGAGCAGTTCTTC.

The CDR3 loop reads CASSREPHSGNTIYF. CDR3 nucleotide sequence: TGTGCCAGCAGCAGGGAGCCCCACTCTGGAAACACCATATATTTT. J is TRBJ1-3 and V is TRBV9; D gene unclear. This CDR3 has 15 residues. CDR1 SGDLS and CDR2 YYNGEE come from the germline V gene. Trimming left V 4 bases short and J 0 bases short, with 11 bases between.

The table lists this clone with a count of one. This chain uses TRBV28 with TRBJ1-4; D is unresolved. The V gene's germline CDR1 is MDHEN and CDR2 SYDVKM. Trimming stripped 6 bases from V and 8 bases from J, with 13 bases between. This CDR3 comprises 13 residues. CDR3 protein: CASRSSGGEKLFF. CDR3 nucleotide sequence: TGTGCCAGCAGATCCTCCGGAGGGGAAAAACTGTTTTTT.

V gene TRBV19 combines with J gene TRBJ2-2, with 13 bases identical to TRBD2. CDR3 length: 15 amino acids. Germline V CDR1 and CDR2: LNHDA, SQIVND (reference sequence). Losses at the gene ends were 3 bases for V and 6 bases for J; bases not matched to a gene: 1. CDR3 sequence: CASSITSGRAGELFF. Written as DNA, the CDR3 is TGTGCCAGTAGTATTACTAGCGGGAGGGCCGGGGAGCTGTTTTTT.

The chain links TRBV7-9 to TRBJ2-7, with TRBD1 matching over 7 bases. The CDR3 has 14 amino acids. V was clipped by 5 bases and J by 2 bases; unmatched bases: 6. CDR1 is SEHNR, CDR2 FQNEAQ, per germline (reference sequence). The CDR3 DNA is TGTGCCAGCAGCAGAGGACAGGCCCCCTACGAGCAGTACTTC. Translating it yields CASSRGQAPYEQYF.

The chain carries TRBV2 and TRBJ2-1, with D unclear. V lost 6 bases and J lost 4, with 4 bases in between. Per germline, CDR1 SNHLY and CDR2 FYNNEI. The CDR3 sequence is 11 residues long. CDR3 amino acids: CASREYNEQFF. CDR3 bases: TGTGCCAGCAGAGAGTACAATGAGCAGTTCTTC.

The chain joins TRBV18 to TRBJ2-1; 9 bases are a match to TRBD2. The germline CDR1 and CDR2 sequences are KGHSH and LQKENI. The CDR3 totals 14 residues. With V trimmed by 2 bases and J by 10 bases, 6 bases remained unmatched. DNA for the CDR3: TGTGCCAGCTCACCAGCTAGCGGGGTTGGCGAGCAGTTCTTC. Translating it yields CASSPASGVGEQFF. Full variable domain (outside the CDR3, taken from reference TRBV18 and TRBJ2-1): NAGVMQNPRHLVRRRGQEARLRCSPMKGHSHVYWYRQLPEEGLKFMVYLQKENIIDESGMPKERFSAEFPKEGPSILRIQQVVRGDSAAYFCASSPASGVGEQFFGPGTRLTVL.

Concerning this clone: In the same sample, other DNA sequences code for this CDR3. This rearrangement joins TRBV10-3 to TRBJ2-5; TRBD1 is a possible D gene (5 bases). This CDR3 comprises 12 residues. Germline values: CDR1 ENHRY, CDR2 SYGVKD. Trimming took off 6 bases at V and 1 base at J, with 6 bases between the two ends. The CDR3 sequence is CAIRDSQETQYF. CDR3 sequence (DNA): TGTGCCATCAGAGACAGCCAAGAGACCCAGTACTTC.

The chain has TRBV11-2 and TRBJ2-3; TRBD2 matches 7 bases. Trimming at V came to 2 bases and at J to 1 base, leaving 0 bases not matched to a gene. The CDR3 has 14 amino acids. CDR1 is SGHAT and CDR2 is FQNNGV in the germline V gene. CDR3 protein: CASSLRGGTDTQYF. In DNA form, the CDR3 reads TGTGCCAGCAGCTTACGGGGGGGCACAGATACGCAGTATTTT. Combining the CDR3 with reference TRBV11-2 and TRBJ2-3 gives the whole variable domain EAGVAQSPRYKIIEKRQSVAFWCNPISGHATLYWYQQILGQGPKLLIQFQNNGVVDDSQLPKDRFSAERLKGVDSTLKIQPAKLEDSAVYLCASSLRGGTDTQYFGPGTRLTVL.

CDR3 coding DNA: TGCGCCAGCAGCCAACGTCCCGGGACTAGCGGGAGGGCCGACTACAATGAGCAGTTCTTC. Amino acids: CASSQRPGTSGRADYNEQFF. The V gene is TRBV4-1, the J gene TRBJ2-1; 16 bases agree with TRBD2. The V gene end was trimmed by 2 bases and the J gene end by 3 bases; junction bases not matched to a gene: 10. The V gene's germline CDR1 is MGHRA and CDR2 YSYEKL. CDR3 size: 20 residues.

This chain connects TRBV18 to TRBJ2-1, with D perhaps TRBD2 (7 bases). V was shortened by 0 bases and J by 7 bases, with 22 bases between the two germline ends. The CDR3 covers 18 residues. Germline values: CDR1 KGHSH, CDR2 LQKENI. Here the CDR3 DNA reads TGTGCCAGCTCACCACCGATGGCCCTGGGGGGGGCGATGAATGAGCAGTTCTTC. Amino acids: CASSPPMALGGAMNEQFF. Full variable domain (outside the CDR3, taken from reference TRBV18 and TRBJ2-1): NAGVMQNPRHLVRRRGQEARLRCSPMKGHSHVYWYRQLPEEGLKFMVYLQKENIIDESGMPKERFSAEFPKEGPSILRIQQVVRGDSAAYFCASSPPMALGGAMNEQFFGPGTRLTVL.

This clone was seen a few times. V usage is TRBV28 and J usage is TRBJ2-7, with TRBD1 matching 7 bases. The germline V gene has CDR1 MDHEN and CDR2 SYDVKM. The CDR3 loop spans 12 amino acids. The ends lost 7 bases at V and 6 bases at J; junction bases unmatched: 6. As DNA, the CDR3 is TGTGCCAGCACCAAAAACAGGGGCGAGCAGTACTTC. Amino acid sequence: CASTKNRGEQYF. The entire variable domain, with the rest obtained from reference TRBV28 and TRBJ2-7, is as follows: DVKVTQSSRYLVKRTGEKVFLECVQDMDHENMFWYRQDPGLGLRLIYFSYDVKMKEKGDIPEGYSVSREKKERFSLILESASTNQTSMYLCASTKNRGEQYFGPGTRLTVT.

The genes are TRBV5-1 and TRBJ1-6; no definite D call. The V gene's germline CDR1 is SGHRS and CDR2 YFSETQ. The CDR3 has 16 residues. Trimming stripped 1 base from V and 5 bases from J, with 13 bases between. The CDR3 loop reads CASSLNNGGDNSPLHF. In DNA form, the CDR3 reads TGCGCCAGCAGCTTGAACAACGGAGGCGATAATTCACCCCTCCACTTT.

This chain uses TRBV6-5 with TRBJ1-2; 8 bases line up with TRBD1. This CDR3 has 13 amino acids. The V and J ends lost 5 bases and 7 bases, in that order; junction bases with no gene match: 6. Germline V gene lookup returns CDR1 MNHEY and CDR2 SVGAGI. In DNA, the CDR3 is TGTGCCAGCAGTATCTCGGACAGGGCTGGCTACACCTTC. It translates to CASSISDRAGYTF.